The table lists the clone carrying this T cell receptor beta chain with a few counts. The entry originates in a study of cytomegalovirus exposure and HLA in healthy donors. Vbeta (60) and Jbeta (13) primers were used in the PCR. Only in-frame clones appear in the TCRdb table, and some are missing; sequencing was by immunoSEQ multiplex PCR. The sample carries over 110,000 clones, about three quarters recorded once. Trimming stripped 4 bases from V and 2 bases from J, with 11 bases between. Per the germline V gene, CDR1 is SGHRS and CDR2 is YFSETQ. The CDR3 totals 14 residues. This rearrangement joins TRBV5-1 to TRBJ2-3; weak D call: TRBD1 (5 bases). The origin of this receptor is a male donor in good health and CMV-seropositive. The sequencing sample was made of PBMCs. The CDR3 DNA reads as TGCGCCAGCAGCCCAGGGTCCCACACAGATACGCAGTATTTT. Residues: CASSPGSHTDTQYF.